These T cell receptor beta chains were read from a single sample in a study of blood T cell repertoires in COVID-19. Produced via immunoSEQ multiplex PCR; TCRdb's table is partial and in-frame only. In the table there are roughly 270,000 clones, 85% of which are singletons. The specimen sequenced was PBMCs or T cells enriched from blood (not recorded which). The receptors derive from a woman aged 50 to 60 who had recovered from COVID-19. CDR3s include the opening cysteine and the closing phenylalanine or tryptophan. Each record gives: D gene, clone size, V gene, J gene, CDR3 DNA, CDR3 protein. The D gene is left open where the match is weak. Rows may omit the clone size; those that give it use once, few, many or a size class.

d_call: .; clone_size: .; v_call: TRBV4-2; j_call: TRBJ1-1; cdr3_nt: TGTGCCAGCAGCCAGGGAGAAAGGTTGGGGACTGAAGCTTTCTTT; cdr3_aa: CASSQGERLGTEAFF
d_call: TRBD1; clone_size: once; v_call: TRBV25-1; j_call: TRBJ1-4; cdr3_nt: TGTGCCAGCAACGACAGGGGGCGTGGTGAAAAACTGTTTTTT; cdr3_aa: CASNDRGRGEKLFF
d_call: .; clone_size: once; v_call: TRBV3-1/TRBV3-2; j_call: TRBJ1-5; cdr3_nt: TGTGCCAGCAGCCAAGGGGCCAGCCTGAGGCCCCAGCATTTT; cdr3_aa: CASSQGASLRPQHF
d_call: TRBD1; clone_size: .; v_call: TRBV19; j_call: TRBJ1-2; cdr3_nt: TGTGCCAGTAGAGGTTGGAGTGCAGGGGGAAACTATGGCTACACCTTC; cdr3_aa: CASRGWSAGGNYGYTF
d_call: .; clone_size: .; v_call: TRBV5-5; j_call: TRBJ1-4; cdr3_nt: TGTGCCAGCAGCTTGGCTAGGGGATTCGGAAGGGTTGACGAAAAACTGTTTTTT; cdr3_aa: CASSLARGFGRVDEKLFF
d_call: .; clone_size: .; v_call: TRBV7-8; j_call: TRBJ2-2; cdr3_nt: TGTGCCAGCAGCCATGCGGGATCATCCACCGGGGAGCTGTTTTTT; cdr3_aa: CASSHAGSSTGELFF
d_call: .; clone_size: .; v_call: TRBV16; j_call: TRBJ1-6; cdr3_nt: TGTGCCAGCAGCCAAGGTAGATCCTATAATTCACCCCTCCACTTT; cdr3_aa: CASSQGRSYNSPLHF
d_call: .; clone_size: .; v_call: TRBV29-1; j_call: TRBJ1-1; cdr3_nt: TGCAGCGTTTCGAGAAAGATGAACACTGAAGCTTTCTTT; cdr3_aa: CSVSRKMNTEAFF
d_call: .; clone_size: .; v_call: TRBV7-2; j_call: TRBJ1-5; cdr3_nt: TGTGCCAGCAGCTTAGAGACTGGTGACAATCAGCCCCAGCATTTT; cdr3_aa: CASSLETGDNQPQHF
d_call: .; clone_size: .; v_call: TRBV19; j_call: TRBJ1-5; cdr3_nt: TGTGCCAGTAGTGGGCAGGGGTATGATCAGCCCCAGCATTTT; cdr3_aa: CASSGQGYDQPQHF
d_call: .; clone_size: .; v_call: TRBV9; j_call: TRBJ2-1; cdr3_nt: TGTGCCAGCAGCTTCCATTTATCTAGCTCCTACAATGAGCAGTTCTTC; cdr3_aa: CASSFHLSSSYNEQFF
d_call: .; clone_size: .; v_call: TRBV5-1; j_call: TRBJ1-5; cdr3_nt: TGCGCCAGCAGCCAGGAGGCGGGCAATCAGCCCCAGCATTTT; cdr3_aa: CASSQEAGNQPQHF
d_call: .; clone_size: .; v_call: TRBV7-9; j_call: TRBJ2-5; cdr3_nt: TGTGCCAGCAGCCCTTTAGGGACACCTCAGTACTTC; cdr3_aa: CASSPLGTPQYF
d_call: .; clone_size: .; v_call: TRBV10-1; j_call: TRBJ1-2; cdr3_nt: TGCGCCAGCAGTACGCAACGACAGGACTGGGGCTACACCTTC; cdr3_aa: CASSTQRQDWGYTF
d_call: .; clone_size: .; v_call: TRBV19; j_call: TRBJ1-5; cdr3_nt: TGTGCCAGTAGTATCTTACAGGGATATCAGCCCCAGCATTTT; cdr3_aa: CASSILQGYQPQHF
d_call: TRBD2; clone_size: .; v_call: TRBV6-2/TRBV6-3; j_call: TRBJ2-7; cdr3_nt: TGTGCCAGCAGTTACTCGCGGGGGGCCTACGAGCAGTACTTC; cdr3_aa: CASSYSRGAYEQYF
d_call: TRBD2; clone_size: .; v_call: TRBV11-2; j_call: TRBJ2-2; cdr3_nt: TGTGCCAGCAGCTTGGGACTAGCGACCGGGGAGCTGTTTTTT; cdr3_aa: CASSLGLATGELFF
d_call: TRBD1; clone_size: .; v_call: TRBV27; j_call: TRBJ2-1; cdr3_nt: TGTGCCAGCAGTTACCGGGACAGGGTGAGAACGATGGGTGAGCAGTTCTTC; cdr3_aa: CASSYRDRVRTMGEQFF
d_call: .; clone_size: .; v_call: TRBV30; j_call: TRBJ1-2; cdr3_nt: TGTGCCTGGAGACCCGACAGTACTGGCTACACCTTC; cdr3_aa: CAWRPDSTGYTF
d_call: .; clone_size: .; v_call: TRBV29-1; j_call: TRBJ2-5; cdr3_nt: TGCAGCGTTGGTCAGGGGCAAGAGACCCAGTACTTC; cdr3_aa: CSVGQGQETQYF
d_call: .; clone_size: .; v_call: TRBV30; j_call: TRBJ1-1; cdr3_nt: TGTGCCTGGAGTGAGGGGAATACTGAAGCTTTCTTT; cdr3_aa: CAWSEGNTEAFF
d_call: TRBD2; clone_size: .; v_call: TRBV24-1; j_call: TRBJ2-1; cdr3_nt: TGTGCCACCCAGCGGGGGGCGGCCTACAATGAGCAGTTCTTC; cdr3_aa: CATQRGAAYNEQFF
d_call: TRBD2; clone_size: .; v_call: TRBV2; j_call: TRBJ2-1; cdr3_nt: TGTGCCAGCAGAGAAGGCTCTAGCGGGAGCTTCTACAATGAGCAGTTCTTC; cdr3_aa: CASREGSSGSFYNEQFF
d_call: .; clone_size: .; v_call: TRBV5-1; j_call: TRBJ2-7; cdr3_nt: TGCGCCAGCAGCCCCGAAGGGGGGGCCAACTCCTACGAGCAGTACTTC; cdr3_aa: CASSPEGGANSYEQYF
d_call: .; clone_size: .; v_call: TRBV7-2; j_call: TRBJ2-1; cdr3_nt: TGTGCCAGCAGCTTAGAAGGGAGGCTATTCGATGAGCAGTTCTTC; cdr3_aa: CASSLEGRLFDEQFF
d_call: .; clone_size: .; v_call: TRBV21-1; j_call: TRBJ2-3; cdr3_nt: TGTGTAGCGAGTCCTCGCACAGATACGCAGTATTTT; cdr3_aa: CVASPRTDTQYF
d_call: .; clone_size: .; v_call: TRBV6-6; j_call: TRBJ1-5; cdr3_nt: TGTGCCAGCAGTCTAGACAGCCACAATCAGCCCCAGCATTTT; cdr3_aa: CASSLDSHNQPQHF
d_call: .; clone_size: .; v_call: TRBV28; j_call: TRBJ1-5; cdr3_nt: TGTGCCAGCAGAATAAACAGGGTGGGCAATCAGCCCCAGCATTTT; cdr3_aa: CASRINRVGNQPQHF
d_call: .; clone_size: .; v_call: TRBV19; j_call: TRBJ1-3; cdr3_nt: TGTGCCAGTAGTATTATGGGAGTGGCTGGAAACACCATATATTTT; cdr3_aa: CASSIMGVAGNTIYF
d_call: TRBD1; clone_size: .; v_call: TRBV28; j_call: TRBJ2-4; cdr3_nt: TGTGCCACCACCCCATCGACAGGGAACCCTGTCGGCATTCAGTACTTC; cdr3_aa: CATTPSTGNPVGIQYF
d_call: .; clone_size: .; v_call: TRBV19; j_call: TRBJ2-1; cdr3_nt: TGTGCCAGTAGTATGGCACCAAGCTCCTACAATGAGCAGTTCTTC; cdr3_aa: CASSMAPSSYNEQFF